This T cell receptor (beta chain) was identified in a study of T cell changes during pregnancy in multiple sclerosis. The CDR3 contains 14 residues. The germline V gene has CDR1 LNHNV and CDR2 YYDKDF (reference sequence). Trimming removed 3 bases from V and 3 bases from J; junction bases left unmatched: 1. Sequencing used immunoSEQ multiplex PCR; TCRdb keeps in-frame clones, though not all of them. This sample has around 84,000 clones; about 93% occur once, and the top ten carry 0.95% to 1%. The material sequenced was peripheral blood, taken in the second trimester of pregnancy. The sequence came from a female donor in good health, enrolled as a control in a pregnancy study. V is TRBV15 and J is TRBJ1-5; 8 bases match TRBD1. CDR3 amino acids: CATSRTGDNQPQHF. The DNA for the CDR3 is TGTGCCACCAGCAGGACAGGGGACAATCAGCCCCAGCATTTT.